This TCR beta chain is drawn from a study of blood T cell repertoires in COVID-19. The protocol was immunoSEQ multiplex PCR, while the TCRdb copy is restricted to in-frame clones and leaves out a portion. In the table there are a few hundred thousand clones, about four fifths of which are singletons. Germline CDR1 is SQVTM and CDR2 is ANQGSEA. V dropped 7 bases and J dropped 16 bases, with 23 bases sitting between them. There are 12 residues in the CDR3. The receptor's source is a man aged 25 to 40 who had recovered from COVID-19. The chain uses TRBV29-1 and TRBJ2-4; D possibly corresponds to TRBD1 (5 bases). Sample: peripheral blood. The DNA for the CDR3 is TGCAGCGCTGGAGAAGGGGTGGATGGTCCCTACTTC. Residues: CSAGEGVDGPYF. Full variable domain (rest looked up from reference TRBV29-1 and TRBJ2-4): SAVISQKPSRDICQRGTSLTIQCQVDSQVTMMFWYRQQPGQSLTLIATANQGSEATYESGFVIDKFPISRPNLTFSTLTVSNMSPEDSSIYLCSAGEGVDGPYFGAGTRLSVL.